This record looks at one T cell receptor (beta chain) sequence and its context. This sample is drawn from a study of cytomegalovirus exposure and HLA in healthy donors. The wider study: There were around 100 million unique TCR beta sequences, drawn from about 190 million T cells, in an earlier analysis.

The CDR3 has 13 residues. Unmatched junction bases numbered 13, after V lost 4 bases and J lost 14 bases. Germline-derived CDR1 and CDR2 are SGHRS and YFSETQ. The PCR was carried out with 60 Vbeta primers and 13 Jbeta primers. The protocol was immunoSEQ multiplex PCR, while the TCRdb copy is restricted to in-frame clones and leaves out a portion. The data contain over 150,000 clones, over 70% of them seen just once; the ten biggest clones take up over 3%. This sequence was found in a woman between 45 and 60 years old in good health and CMV-seropositive. The J gene is TRBJ1-1, the V gene TRBV5-1, with 8 bases lining up with TRBD1. Source material: PBMCs. Written as DNA, the CDR3 is TGCGCCAGCAGCGCCGGACAGGGAGGGGAGGCGTTCTTT. Translation: CASSAGQGGEAFF.